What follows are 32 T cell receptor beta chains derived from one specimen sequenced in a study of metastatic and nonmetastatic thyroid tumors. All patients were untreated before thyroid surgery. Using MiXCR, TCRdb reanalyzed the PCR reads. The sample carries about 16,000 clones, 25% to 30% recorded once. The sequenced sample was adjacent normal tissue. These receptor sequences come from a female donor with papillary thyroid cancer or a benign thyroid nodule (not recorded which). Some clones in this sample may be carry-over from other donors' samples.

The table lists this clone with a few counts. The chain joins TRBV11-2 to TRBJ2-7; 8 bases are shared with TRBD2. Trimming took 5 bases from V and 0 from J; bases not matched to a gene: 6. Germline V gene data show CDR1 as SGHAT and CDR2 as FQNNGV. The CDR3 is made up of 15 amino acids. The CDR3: CASSQRGRLSYEQYF. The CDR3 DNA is TGTGCCAGCAGCCAGCGGGGGAGACTCTCCTACGAGCAGTACTTC. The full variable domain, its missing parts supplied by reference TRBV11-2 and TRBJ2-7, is EAGVAQSPRYKIIEKRQSVAFWCNPISGHATLYWYQQILGQGPKLLIQFQNNGVVDDSQLPKDRFSAERLKGVDSTLKIQPAKLEDSAVYLCASSQRGRLSYEQYFGPGTRLTVT.

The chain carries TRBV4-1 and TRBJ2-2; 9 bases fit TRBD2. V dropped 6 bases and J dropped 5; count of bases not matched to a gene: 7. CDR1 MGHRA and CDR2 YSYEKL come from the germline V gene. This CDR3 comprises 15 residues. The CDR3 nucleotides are TGCGCCAGCAGACCTGGGGGACTAGCAACCGGGGAGCTGTTTTTT. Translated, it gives CASRPGGLATGELFF.

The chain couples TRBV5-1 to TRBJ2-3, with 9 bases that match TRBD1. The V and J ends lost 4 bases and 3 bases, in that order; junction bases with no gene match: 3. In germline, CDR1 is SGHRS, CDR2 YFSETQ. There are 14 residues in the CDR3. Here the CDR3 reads CASSPGQGTDTQYF. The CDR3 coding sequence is TGCGCCAGCAGCCCGGGACAGGGAACAGATACGCAGTATTTT.

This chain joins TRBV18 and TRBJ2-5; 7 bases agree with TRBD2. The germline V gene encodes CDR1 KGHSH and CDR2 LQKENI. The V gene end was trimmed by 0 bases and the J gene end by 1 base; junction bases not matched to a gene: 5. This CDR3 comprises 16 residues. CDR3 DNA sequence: TGTGCCAGCTCACCACCGCAGGGAGGGAGCCAAGAGACCCAGTACTTC. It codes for CASSPPQGGSQETQYF.

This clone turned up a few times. The CDR3 loop reads CASSLNPGNTIYF. The CDR3 coding sequence is TGTGCCAGCAGCTTAAATCCTGGAAACACCATATATTTT. This rearrangement joins TRBV11-2 to TRBJ1-3; unclear D gene. The V and J ends lost 2 bases and 2 bases respectively, with 4 bases between them. The germline V gene has CDR1 SGHAT and CDR2 FQNNGV. This CDR3 contains 13 residues.

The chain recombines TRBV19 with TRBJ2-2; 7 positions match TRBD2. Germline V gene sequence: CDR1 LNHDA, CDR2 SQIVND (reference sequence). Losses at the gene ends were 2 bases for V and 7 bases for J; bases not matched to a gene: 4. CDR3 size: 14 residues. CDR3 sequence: CASSILASGGELFF. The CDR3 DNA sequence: TGTGCCAGTAGTATATTGGCTAGCGGCGGGGAGCTGTTTTTT.

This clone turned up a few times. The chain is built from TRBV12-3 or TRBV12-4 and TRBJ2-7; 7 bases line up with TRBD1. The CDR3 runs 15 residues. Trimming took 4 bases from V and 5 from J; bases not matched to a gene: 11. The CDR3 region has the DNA TGTGCCAGCAGTTCGGGACAGTCCAGAGCCGACGAGCAGTACTTC. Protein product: CASSSGQSRADEQYF.

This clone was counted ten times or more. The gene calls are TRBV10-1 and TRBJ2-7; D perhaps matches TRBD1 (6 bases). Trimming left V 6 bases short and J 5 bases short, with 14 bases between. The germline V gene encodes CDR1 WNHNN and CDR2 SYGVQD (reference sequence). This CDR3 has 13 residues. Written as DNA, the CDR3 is TGCGCCAGCAGAGAACTCCGGGACAACGAGCAGTACTTC. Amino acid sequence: CASRELRDNEQYF.

Written as DNA, the CDR3 is TGTGCCAGCAGTTTCGGACAGGCCTACGAGCAGTACTTC. Its protein product is CASSFGQAYEQYF. The chain has TRBV6-2 or TRBV6-3 and TRBJ2-7; TRBD1 matches 7 bases. The junction had 2 bases not matched to a gene; V was cut back by 4 bases and J by 2 bases. CDR1 and CDR2 from the germline V gene are MNHEY and SVGEGT. The CDR3 sequence is 13 residues long.

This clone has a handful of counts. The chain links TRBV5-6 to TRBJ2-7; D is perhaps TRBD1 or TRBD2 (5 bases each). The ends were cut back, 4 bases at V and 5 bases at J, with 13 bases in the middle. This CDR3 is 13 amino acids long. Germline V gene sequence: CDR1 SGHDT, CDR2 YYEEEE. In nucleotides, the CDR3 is TGTGCCAGCAGCCCTTGGGGGAACCACGAGCAGTACTTC. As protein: CASSPWGNHEQYF.

As DNA, the CDR3 is TGCAGTGTGGGTATGCTAGCGGGGCGGGGTGATGAGCAGTTCTTC. Protein: CSVGMLAGRGDEQFF. The chain links TRBV20-1 to TRBJ2-1; 9 bases agree with TRBD2. Germline-derived CDR1 and CDR2 are DFQATT and SNEGSKA (reference sequence). This CDR3 region has 15 residues. The V gene end was trimmed by 7 bases and the J gene end by 8 bases; junction bases not matched to a gene: 15.

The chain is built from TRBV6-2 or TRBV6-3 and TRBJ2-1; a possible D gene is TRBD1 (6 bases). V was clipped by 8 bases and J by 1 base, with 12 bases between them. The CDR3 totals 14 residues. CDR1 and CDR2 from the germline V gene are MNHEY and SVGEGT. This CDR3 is CASRPGVSYNEQFF. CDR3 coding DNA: TGTGCCAGCCGTCCAGGGGTTTCCTACAATGAGCAGTTCTTC.

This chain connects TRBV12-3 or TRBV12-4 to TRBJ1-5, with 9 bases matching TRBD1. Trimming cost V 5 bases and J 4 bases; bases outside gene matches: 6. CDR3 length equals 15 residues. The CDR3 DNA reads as TGTGCCAGCAGTCCTGGGACAGGGCTTAATCAGCCCCAGCATTTT. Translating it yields CASSPGTGLNQPQHF.

As DNA, the CDR3 is TGTGCCAGCAGTGTTGGCTGGACAGGGCGCGACGAGCAGTACTTC. As protein: CASSVGWTGRDEQYF. The chain has TRBV5-5 and TRBJ2-7; 8 bases map to TRBD1. Per germline, CDR1 SGHKS and CDR2 YYEKEE (reference sequence). The CDR3 has 15 amino acids. J was trimmed by 5 bases and V by 5 bases; bases with no gene match: 12.

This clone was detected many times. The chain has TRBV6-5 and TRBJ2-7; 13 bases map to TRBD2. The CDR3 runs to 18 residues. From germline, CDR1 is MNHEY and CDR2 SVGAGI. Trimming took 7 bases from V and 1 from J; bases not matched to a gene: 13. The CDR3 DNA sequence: TGTGCCAGCACCGTCGGAGGGACTAGCGGGATCCTATCCTACGAGCAGTACTTC. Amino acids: CASTVGGTSGILSYEQYF.

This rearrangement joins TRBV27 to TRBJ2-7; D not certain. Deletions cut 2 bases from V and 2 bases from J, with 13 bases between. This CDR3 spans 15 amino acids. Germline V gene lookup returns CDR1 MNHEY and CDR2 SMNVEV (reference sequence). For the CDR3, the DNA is TGTGCCAGCAGTTTACAAATTTCAGGCACCTACGAGCAGTACTTC. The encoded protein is CASSLQISGTYEQYF.

CDR3 residues: CAWSSTETSPGNTIYF. Here the CDR3 DNA reads TGTGCCTGGAGTAGTACGGAGACATCACCTGGAAACACCATATATTTT. This rearrangement joins TRBV30 to TRBJ1-3; D not certain. The CDR3 consists of 16 residues. The germline V and J ends were trimmed by 2 bases and 2 bases, with 16 bases remaining between them. Germline CDR1 reads GTSNPN; CDR2 reads SVGIG (reference sequence).

The CDR3, as DNA: TGCGCCAGCAGCCAAGAGACCCAACTAAACTATGGCTACACCTTC. Translating it yields CASSQETQLNYGYTF. The chain combines TRBV4-1 with TRBJ1-2, with D uncertain. Per the germline V gene, CDR1 is MGHRA and CDR2 is YSYEKL. Trimming removed 0 bases at V and 2 bases at J, with 10 bases between. The CDR3 spans 15 residues.

The CDR3 nucleotides read TGTGCCAGCAGCTTTACTAGCGGTTTTAGCACAGATACGCAGTATTTT. Translated, it gives CASSFTSGFSTDTQYF. V is TRBV11-2 and J is TRBJ2-3; 8 bases are shared with TRBD2. V was clipped by 3 bases and J by 0 bases; unmatched bases: 5. The CDR3 is 16 amino acids. Germline CDR1 is SGHAT and CDR2 is FQNNGV.

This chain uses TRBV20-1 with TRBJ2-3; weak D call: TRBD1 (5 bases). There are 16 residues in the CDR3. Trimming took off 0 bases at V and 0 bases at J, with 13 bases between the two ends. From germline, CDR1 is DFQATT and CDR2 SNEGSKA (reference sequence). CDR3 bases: TGCAGTGCTAGAGATCCGAGACAGTCCAGCACAGATACGCAGTATTTT. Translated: CSARDPRQSSTDTQYF.

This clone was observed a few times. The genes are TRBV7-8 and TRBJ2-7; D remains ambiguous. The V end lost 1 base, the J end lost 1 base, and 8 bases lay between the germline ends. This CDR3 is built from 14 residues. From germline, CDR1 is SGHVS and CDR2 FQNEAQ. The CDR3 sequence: CASSLGAGSYEQYF. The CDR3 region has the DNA TGTGCCAGCAGCTTAGGAGCCGGGTCCTACGAGCAGTACTTC.

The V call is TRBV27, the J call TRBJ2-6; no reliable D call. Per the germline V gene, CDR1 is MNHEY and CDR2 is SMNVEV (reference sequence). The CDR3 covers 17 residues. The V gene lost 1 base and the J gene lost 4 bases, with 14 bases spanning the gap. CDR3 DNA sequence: TGTGCCAGCAGTTTATTAAATGGGCCTGGGGGGGCCAACGTCCTGACTTTC. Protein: CASSLLNGPGGANVLTF.

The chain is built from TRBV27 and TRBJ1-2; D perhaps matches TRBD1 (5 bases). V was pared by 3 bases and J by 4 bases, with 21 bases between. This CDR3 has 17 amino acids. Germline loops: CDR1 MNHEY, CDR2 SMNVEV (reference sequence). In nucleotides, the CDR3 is TGTGCCAGCAGTTTCTTTGGAGGGGCGGAAGACGCCTATGGCTACACCTTC. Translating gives CASSFFGGAEDAYGYTF.

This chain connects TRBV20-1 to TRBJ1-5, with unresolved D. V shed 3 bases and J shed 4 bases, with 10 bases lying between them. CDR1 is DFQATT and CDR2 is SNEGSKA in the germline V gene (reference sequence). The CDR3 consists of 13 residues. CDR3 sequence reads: CSARDGANQPQHF. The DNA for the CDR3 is TGCAGTGCTAGGGACGGAGCGAATCAGCCCCAGCATTTT.

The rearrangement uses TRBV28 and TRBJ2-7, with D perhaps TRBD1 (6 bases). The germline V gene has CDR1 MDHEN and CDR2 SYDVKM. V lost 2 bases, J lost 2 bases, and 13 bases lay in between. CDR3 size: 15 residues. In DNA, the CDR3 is TGTGCCAGCAGTTTAGGCCGACAGGTCACCTACGAGCAGTACTTC. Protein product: CASSLGRQVTYEQYF.

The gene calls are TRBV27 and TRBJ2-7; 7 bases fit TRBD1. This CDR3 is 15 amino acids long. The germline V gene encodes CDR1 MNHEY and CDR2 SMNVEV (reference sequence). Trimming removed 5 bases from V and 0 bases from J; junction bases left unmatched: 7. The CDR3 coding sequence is TGTGCCAGCAGTCCCTGGGACAGTAACTCCTACGAGCAGTACTTC. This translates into CASSPWDSNSYEQYF.

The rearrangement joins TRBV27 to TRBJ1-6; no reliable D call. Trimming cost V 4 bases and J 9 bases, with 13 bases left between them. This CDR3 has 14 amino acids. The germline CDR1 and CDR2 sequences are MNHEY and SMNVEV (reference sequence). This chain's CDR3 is CASSWMAGFSPLHF. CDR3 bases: TGTGCCAGCAGTTGGATGGCAGGTTTTTCACCCCTCCACTTT.

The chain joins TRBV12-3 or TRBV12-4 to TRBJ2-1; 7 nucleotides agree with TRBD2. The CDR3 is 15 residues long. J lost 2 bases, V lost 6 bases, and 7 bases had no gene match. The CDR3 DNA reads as TGTGCCAGCAGCCGGCTAGCGGTTCCCTACAATGAGCAGTTCTTC. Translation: CASSRLAVPYNEQFF.

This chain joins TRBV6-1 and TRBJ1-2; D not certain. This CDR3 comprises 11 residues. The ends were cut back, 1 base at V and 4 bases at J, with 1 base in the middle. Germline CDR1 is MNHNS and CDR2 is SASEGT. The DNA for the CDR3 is TGTGCCAGCAGTGAAGGCTATGGCTACACCTTC. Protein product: CASSEGYGYTF.

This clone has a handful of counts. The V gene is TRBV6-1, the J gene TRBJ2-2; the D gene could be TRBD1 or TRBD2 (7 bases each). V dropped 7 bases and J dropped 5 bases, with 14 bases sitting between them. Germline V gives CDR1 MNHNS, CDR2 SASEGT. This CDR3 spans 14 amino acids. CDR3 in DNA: TGTGCCAGCACCCGACAGGGAGGGACCGGGGAGCTGTTTTTT. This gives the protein CASTRQGGTGELFF.

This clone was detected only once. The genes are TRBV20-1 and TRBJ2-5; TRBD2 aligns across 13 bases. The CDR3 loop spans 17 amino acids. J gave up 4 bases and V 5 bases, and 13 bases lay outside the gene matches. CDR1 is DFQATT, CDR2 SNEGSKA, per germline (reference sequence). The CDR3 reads CSAQPGLAGPRGETQYF. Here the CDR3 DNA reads TGCAGTGCTCAGCCGGGACTAGCGGGGCCGAGGGGAGAGACCCAGTACTTC.

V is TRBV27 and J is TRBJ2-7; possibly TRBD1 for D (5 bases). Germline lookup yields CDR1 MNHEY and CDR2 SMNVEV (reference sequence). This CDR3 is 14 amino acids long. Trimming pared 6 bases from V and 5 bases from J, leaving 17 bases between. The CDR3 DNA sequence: TGTGCCAGCAGCCCTTCCCCGACAGAAAACGAGCAGTACTTC. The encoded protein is CASSPSPTENEQYF.